This TCR beta chain emerged from a study of cytomegalovirus exposure and HLA in healthy donors. Across the whole study: Early released data comprised about 85 million unique TCRs from HLA-typed donors.

A multiplex PCR was run with 60 Vbeta primers and 13 Jbeta primers. Profiled with immunoSEQ multiplex PCR; TCRdb holds only in-frame clones, not every one. The sample consists of some 160,000 clones, roughly 84% of them appearing once. General study points: In a later analysis, a missense DCLRE1C variant was linked to TCR beta V- and J-gene trimming. In an earlier analysis, productive rearrangement rates for most beta V segments clustered near 87% or 30%. Associated with HLA alleles at 0.05 false discovery rate in a later analysis were about 17,000 TCR beta sequences.

This clone has only one observation. Its antigen is still unknown. The J segment lost 5 bases and the V segment lost 7 bases, leaving 6 bases of the junction unmatched. The CDR3 extends over 13 amino acids. Germline loops: CDR1 LNHDA, CDR2 SQIVND (reference sequence). The TCR comes from a woman between 18 and 29 years old in good health and CMV-seronegative. The genes are TRBV19 and TRBJ1-1; TRBD1 matches 8 bases. Sequencing used PBMCs. The CDR3 here is CASKHRGETEAFF. DNA of the CDR3: TGTGCCAGTAAACACAGGGGGGAAACTGAAGCTTTCTTT.